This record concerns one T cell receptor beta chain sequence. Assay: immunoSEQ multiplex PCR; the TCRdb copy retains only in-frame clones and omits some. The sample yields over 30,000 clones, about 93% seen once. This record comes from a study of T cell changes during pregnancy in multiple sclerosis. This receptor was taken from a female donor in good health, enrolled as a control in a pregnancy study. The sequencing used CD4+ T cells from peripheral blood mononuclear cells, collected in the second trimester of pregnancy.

The CDR3 sequence: CASSLGDMQPQHF. CDR3 nucleotides: TGTGCCAGCAGCTTGGGCGACATGCAGCCCCAGCATTTT. V gene TRBV5-8 combines with J gene TRBJ1-5; no clear D gene. The CDR3 spans 13 residues. In germline, CDR1 is SGHTS, CDR2 YDEGEE. With 0 bases removed from V and 7 bases from J, the gap between germline ends came to 8 bases.